This section outlines one T cell receptor beta chain sequence together with its context. Antigen unknown. This sample is drawn from a study of blood T cells in healthy people across ages. Broader study findings: Compared with aged donors, long-lived donors showed fewer expanded clones, suggesting selection.

The CDR3 loop spans 15 amino acids. Germline V gene lookup returns CDR1 SGHKS and CDR2 YYEKEE (reference sequence). V lost 3 bases, J lost 5 bases, and 17 bases lay in between. Through a sample-barcoded 5' primer and a J-beta primer mix, a second PCR was run for 7 to 11 cycles. All samples gave at least 3 million CDR3-containing paired-end reads. TCRdb called the 5' RACE reads again in MiXCR, with one record for every CDR3 protein. The sample shows about 1.4 million distinct CDR3 sequences, around 55% of them seen only once. V and J are TRBV5-5 and TRBJ2-5, with D maybe TRBD2 (5 bases). The TCR sequence derives from a man aged 18 to 29 in good health. Sequenced material: blood. As DNA, the CDR3 is TGTGCCAGCAGCTCCTTCGAGGACTGGGCGGAGACCCAGTACTTC. Its protein is CASSSFEDWAETQYF. Full variable domain (rest looked up from reference TRBV5-5 and TRBJ2-5): DAGVTQSPTHLIKTRGQQVTLRCSPISGHKSVSWYQQVLGQGPQFIFQYYEKEERGRGNFPDRFSARQFPNYSSELNVNALLLGDSALYLCASSSFEDWAETQYFGPGTRLLVL.